Given below is one T cell receptor beta chain in context. The record originates from a study of blood T cell repertoires in COVID-19. Enrolled through a virtual design, the participants were between roughly 18 and 95 years of age and came from fewer than 30 US areas. No more than 2 weeks before study entry, exposed participants had met a case of COVID-19. Produced via immunoSEQ multiplex PCR; TCRdb's table is partial and in-frame only. This sample has some 300,000 clones, with 90% to 95% found just once. The CDR3 is made up of 14 amino acids. Trimming cost V 1 base and J 0 bases, with 7 bases left between them.

The V and J genes are TRBV23-1 and TRBJ2-7; D is undetermined. TRBV23-1 qualifies as an ORF whose function is uncertain. Sequencing was done on a sample of PBMCs or T cells enriched from blood (not recorded which). This receptor was identified in a woman in her 30s who had been exposed to COVID-19. CDR3 DNA sequence: TGCGCCAGCAGTCAATTTAACAGCTCCTACGAGCAGTACTTC. Residues: CASSQFNSSYEQYF.